One and the same sample provided the 24 T cell receptor beta chains below, sequenced in a study of CD8 T cells in Susac syndrome. With random hexamers, about 0.5 to 1 ug RNA was reverse transcribed. TCRdb itself ran the immunoSEQ multiplex PCR reads through MiXCR, one entry per CDR3 protein. The repertoire holds around 130,000 distinct CDR3 sequences, with 65% to 90% as singletons. Sequences were obtained from CD8+ T cells from PBMCs. The receptors shown here come from a human donor with multiple sclerosis.

The chain joins TRBV11-2 to TRBJ1-2; D is perhaps TRBD1 (5 bases). The CDR3 consists of 14 residues. Trimming shortened V by 5 bases and J by 4 bases, and 14 bases separated the two germline ends. Germline CDR1 SGHAT, CDR2 FQNNGV. The DNA of the CDR3 is TGTGCCAGCAGCCTACGGGGACCGGGCTATGGCTACACCTTC. Protein: CASSLRGPGYGYTF. The variable domain in full, completed from reference TRBV11-2 and TRBJ1-2, reads EAGVAQSPRYKIIEKRQSVAFWCNPISGHATLYWYQQILGQGPKLLIQFQNNGVVDDSQLPKDRFSAERLKGVDSTLKIQPAKLEDSAVYLCASSLRGPGYGYTFGSGTRLTVV.

The chain couples TRBV4-1 to TRBJ1-3; D is unclear. From germline, CDR1 is MGHRA and CDR2 YSYEKL. The CDR3 is 18 amino acids. V was cut by 1 base and J by 4 bases, with 20 bases left in between. CDR3 region: CASSQGPPQKKAGNTIYF. The CDR3 DNA follows: TGCGCCAGCAGCCAAGGGCCCCCACAGAAAAAAGCCGGAAACACCATATATTTT.

The chain uses TRBV30 and TRBJ2-3; no firm D call. Germline CDR1 and CDR2: GTSNPN and SVGIG (reference sequence). V lost 1 base and J 6 bases, leaving 5 bases between the germline ends. The CDR3 totals 11 residues. In DNA form, the CDR3 reads TGTGCCTGGAGTGCGGGCGATACGCAGTATTTT. This translates into CAWSAGDTQYF.

This clonotype came up a few times. One end of the junction does not line up with germline, which may come from a read error. This chain joins TRBV4-1 and TRBJ2-5; maybe TRBD2 (6 bases). CDR3 length: 19 residues. Germline V gene lookup returns CDR1 MGHRA and CDR2 YSYEKL. This CDR3 is CASSQDLPSGLRRQETQYF. The CDR3 DNA sequence: TGCGCCAGTAGCCAAGATCTCCCTTCGGGACTGAGACGGCAAGAGACCCAGTACTTC.

The chain links TRBV27 to TRBJ2-5; 8 bases align to TRBD2. The germline V gene encodes CDR1 MNHEY and CDR2 SMNVEV (reference sequence). V was clipped by 5 bases and J by 1 base; unmatched bases: 9. The CDR3 extends over 16 amino acids. For the CDR3, the DNA is TGTGCCAGCAGTCCCTCGAGTAGCGGGACCCAAGAGACCCAGTACTTC. Protein: CASSPSSSGTQETQYF.

This clonotype was counted once. The chain combines TRBV2 with TRBJ1-3; 9 nucleotides align to TRBD1. The CDR3 is made up of 16 amino acids. Germline CDR1 and CDR2: SNHLY and FYNNEI. The J segment lost 4 bases and the V segment lost 5 bases, leaving 9 bases of the junction unmatched. DNA of the CDR3: TGTGCCAGCAGTATACTACAGGGGGCAGGAGGAAACACCATATATTTT. Its translation is CASSILQGAGGNTIYF.

This chain connects TRBV9 to TRBJ2-7; D perhaps matches TRBD1 (7 bases). The V end lost 0 bases, the J end lost 2 bases, and 12 bases lay between the germline ends. This CDR3 is built from 15 residues. Germline assignment: CDR1 SGDLS and CDR2 YYNGEE. CDR3 coding DNA: TGTGCCAGCAGCGTAGGGGGGGACAGCACCTACGAGCAGTACTTC. Translation gives CASSVGGDSTYEQYF.

This rearrangement joins TRBV7-9 to TRBJ2-5; no clear D gene. Germline CDR1 SEHNR, CDR2 FQNEAQ (reference sequence). The CDR3 is 14 amino acids. Trimming took off 5 bases at V and 5 bases at J, with 15 bases between the two ends. The CDR3 region has the DNA TGTGCCAGCAGCCTGTATTCCCCCCGGGAGACCCAGTACTTC. Protein product: CASSLYSPRETQYF. The full variable domain, with the rest looked up from reference TRBV7-9 and TRBJ2-5, is DTGVSQNPRHKITKRGQNVTFRCDPISEHNRLYWYRQTLGQGPEFLTYFQNEAQLEKSRLLSDRFSAERPKGSFSTLEIQRTEQGDSAMYLCASSLYSPRETQYFGPGTRLLVL.

The V gene is TRBV19, the J gene TRBJ1-2; 8 bases are a match to TRBD1. J was trimmed by 3 bases and V by 4 bases; bases with no gene match: 7. CDR3 length equals 15 residues. Germline V gene sequence: CDR1 LNHDA, CDR2 SQIVND (reference sequence). DNA for the CDR3: TGTGCCAGTAGTACCCGGGACAGGATCCACTATGGCTACACCTTC. Translated, it gives CASSTRDRIHYGYTF.

This clonotype was counted only a few times. The CDR3 sequence is CASSQDRGAMNTEAFF. The DNA for the CDR3 is TGTGCCAGCAGCCAAGACCGGGGGGCCATGAACACTGAAGCTTTCTTT. The chain has TRBV4-2 and TRBJ1-1; D may be TRBD1 (6 bases). V gave up 0 bases and J gave up 0 bases, with 11 bases separating them. The CDR3 has 16 residues. CDR1 LGHNA and CDR2 YNFKEQ come from the germline V gene.

The V and J genes are TRBV7-9 and TRBJ2-4, with unresolved D. With 5 bases removed from V and 0 bases from J, the gap between germline ends came to 20 bases. This CDR3 is 18 amino acids long. The germline V gene has CDR1 SEHNR and CDR2 FQNEAQ (reference sequence). CDR3 region: CASSLALEPALAKNIQYF. The CDR3 DNA reads as TGTGCCAGCAGCCTGGCCTTGGAGCCAGCCCTAGCCAAAAACATTCAGTACTTC.

The gene calls are TRBV4-3 and TRBJ1-2; 7 bases agree with TRBD1. Per germline, CDR1 LGHNA and CDR2 YSLEER. The trim removed 1 base at V and 8 bases at J, leaving 7 bases unmatched. This CDR3 spans 14 amino acids. The CDR3 here is CASSQGIEGQGYTF. The CDR3 DNA follows: TGCGCCAGCAGCCAAGGAATCGAGGGACAGGGCTACACCTTC.

This clonotype occurred a few times. V and J are TRBV6-1 and TRBJ2-7; D is uncertain. Trimming cost V 5 bases and J 7 bases, with 33 bases left between them. Germline CDR1 is MNHNS and CDR2 is SASEGT. This CDR3 has 19 amino acids. CDR3: CASSPDWAEGSGPLWEQYF. CDR3 nucleotide sequence: TGTGCCAGCAGTCCAGATTGGGCTGAAGGTTCCGGACCATTATGGGAGCAGTACTTC.

J is TRBJ1-4 and V is TRBV4-3; maybe TRBD1 (5 bases). V was shortened by 0 bases and J by 1 base, with 9 bases between the two germline ends. Germline V gives CDR1 LGHNA, CDR2 YSLEER. The CDR3 is 16 residues long. The CDR3 spells CASSQDAQGTNEKLFF. In DNA form, the CDR3 reads TGCGCCAGCAGCCAAGATGCGCAGGGAACTAATGAAAAACTGTTTTTT.

V and J are TRBV7-8 and TRBJ2-1; TRBD2 matches 9 bases. V trimming: 5 bases; J trimming: 7 bases; junction bases outside the gene matches: 15. The germline V gene encodes CDR1 SGHVS and CDR2 FQNEAQ. The CDR3 is 17 amino acids. CDR3: CASSPFLAGEMRNEQFF. The CDR3 DNA is TGTGCCAGCAGCCCGTTTTTAGCGGGGGAGATGCGGAATGAGCAGTTCTTC.

The chain uses TRBV28 and TRBJ2-7, with a possible D match to TRBD1 (6 bases). Trimming removed 2 bases from V and 4 bases from J, with 12 bases in between. Per germline, CDR1 MDHEN and CDR2 SYDVKM. CDR3 length: 14 amino acids. DNA of the CDR3: TGTGCCAGCAGTTTACGCGGACAGACTTACGAGCAGTACTTC. Amino acids: CASSLRGQTYEQYF.

V usage is TRBV4-1 and J usage is TRBJ2-7; TRBD1 aligns across 11 bases. Germline values: CDR1 MGHRA, CDR2 YSYEKL. The CDR3 has 15 residues. V dropped 2 bases and J dropped 4; count of bases not matched to a gene: 4. The CDR3 spells CASSQPGTGGYEQYF. The DNA for the CDR3 is TGCGCCAGCAGCCAACCCGGGACAGGGGGTTACGAGCAGTACTTC.

This chain joins TRBV12-3 or TRBV12-4 and TRBJ1-1, with D hard to call. V was pared by 3 bases and J by 0 bases, with 5 bases between. The CDR3 contains 13 residues. Here the CDR3 reads CASSFEMNTEAFF. For the CDR3, the DNA is TGTGCCAGCAGTTTTGAAATGAACACTGAAGCTTTCTTT.

The chain employs TRBV7-9 and TRBJ2-7; D uncertain. The CDR3 runs 13 residues. Deletions cut 1 base from V and 3 bases from J, with 7 bases between. Germline V lookup: CDR1 SEHNR, CDR2 FQNEAQ (reference sequence). CDR3 region: CASSLVGYYEQYF. CDR3 DNA: TGTGCCAGCAGCTTAGTAGGCTACTACGAGCAGTACTTC.

The gene calls are TRBV7-9 and TRBJ1-1; D is unclear. This CDR3 has 14 amino acids. Germline assignment: CDR1 SEHNR and CDR2 FQNEAQ (reference sequence). Trimming pared 1 base from V and 6 bases from J, leaving 12 bases between. This CDR3 reads CASSLGYGRSEAFF. In DNA form, the CDR3 reads TGTGCCAGCAGCTTAGGATATGGGCGGTCTGAAGCTTTCTTT.

Only a few counts were recorded for this clonotype. This chain joins TRBV6-5 and TRBJ2-7; no clear D gene. The V and J ends lost 5 bases and 2 bases respectively, with 13 bases between them. In germline, CDR1 is MNHEY, CDR2 SVGAGI. The CDR3 has 14 amino acids. The CDR3, as DNA: TGTGCCAGCAGTCGCGTAGAGAATGCCTACGAGCAGTACTTC. Protein product: CASSRVENAYEQYF.

This chain connects TRBV5-1 to TRBJ1-1, with 8 positions matching TRBD1. The CDR3 totals 14 residues. V shed 6 bases and J 3 bases; nucleotides not matched to a gene: 7. CDR1 SGHRS and CDR2 YFSETQ come from the germline V gene. The CDR3 region has the DNA TGCGCCAGCACCACAGGGGGGCCGGACACTGAAGCTTTCTTT. This translates into CASTTGGPDTEAFF.

On this clonotype: Germline and junction disagree at one end, which may indicate a read error. J is TRBJ2-2 and V is TRBV5-1; the D call may be TRBD1 or TRBD2 (5 bases each). The CDR3 is 16 amino acids. Germline CDR1 and CDR2: SGHRS and YFSETQ. The CDR3 loop reads CASSSQGVGVTGELSF. The CDR3 DNA is TGCGCCAGCAGCTCCCAGGGCGTCGGGGTCACCGGGGAGCTGTCTTTT.

The gene calls are TRBV4-3 and TRBJ2-3; TRBD2 aligns across 7 bases. Trimming at V came to 1 base and at J to 2 bases, leaving 12 bases not matched to a gene. The CDR3 runs 18 residues. Germline CDR1 and CDR2: LGHNA and YSLEER. CDR3 in amino acids: CASSQVYPSGPFTDTQYF. CDR3 DNA: TGCGCCAGCAGCCAAGTTTACCCTAGCGGACCCTTCACAGATACGCAGTATTTT.